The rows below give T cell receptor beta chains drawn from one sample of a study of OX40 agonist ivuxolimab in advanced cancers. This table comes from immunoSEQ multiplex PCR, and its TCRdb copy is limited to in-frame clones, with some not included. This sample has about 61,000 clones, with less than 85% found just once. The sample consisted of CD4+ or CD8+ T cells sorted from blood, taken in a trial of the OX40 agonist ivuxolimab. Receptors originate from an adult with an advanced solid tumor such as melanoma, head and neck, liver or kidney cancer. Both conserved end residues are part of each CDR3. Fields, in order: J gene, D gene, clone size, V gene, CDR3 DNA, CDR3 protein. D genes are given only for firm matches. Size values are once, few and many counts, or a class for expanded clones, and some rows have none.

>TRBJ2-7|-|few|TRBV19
TGTGCCAGTAGTACAACAGGGCTTTCATCCTACGAGCAGTACTTC
CASSTTGLSSYEQYF
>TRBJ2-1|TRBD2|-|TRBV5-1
TGCGCCAGCAGCTTGACTAGCGGGAGAGCCTACAATGAGCAGTTCTTC
CASSLTSGRAYNEQFF
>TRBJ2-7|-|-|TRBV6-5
TGTGCCAGCAACAGAAGGGGATACGAGCAGTACTTC
CASNRRGYEQYF
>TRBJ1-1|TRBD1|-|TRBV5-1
TGCGCCAGCAGCGTGACAGGGGGCGGCACTGAAGCTTTCTTT
CASSVTGGGTEAFF
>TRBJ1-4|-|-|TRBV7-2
TGTGCCAGCAGCTTATTCGCGGGCCCTAATGAAAAACTGTTTTTT
CASSLFAGPNEKLFF
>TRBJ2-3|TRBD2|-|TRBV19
TGTGCCAGTAGTGCAAGAGCCCTTACCGGGACTAGCCGAGTTACGCAGTATTTT
CASSARALTGTSRVTQYF
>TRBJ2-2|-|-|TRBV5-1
TGCGCCAGCAGGAGGACAGAGAACACCGGGGAGCTGTTTTTT
CASRRTENTGELFF
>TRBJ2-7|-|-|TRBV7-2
TGTGCCAGCAGCCTGTCCCTGGGGTCGGGGGACGAGCAGTACTTC
CASSLSLGSGDEQYF
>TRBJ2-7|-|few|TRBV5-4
TGTGCCAGCAGCTTGGGCAGCGGATCTGACTACGAGCAGTACTTC
CASSLGSGSDYEQYF
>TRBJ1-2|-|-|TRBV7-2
TGTGCCAGCAGCCCGGGTGGTTTTGTTGGCTACACCTTC
CASSPGGFVGYTF
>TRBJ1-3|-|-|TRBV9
TGTGCCAGCAGCGTAGTCCCCGTGGGCTCTGGAAACACCATATATTTT
CASSVVPVGSGNTIYF
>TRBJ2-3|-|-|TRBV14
TGTGCCAGCAGCCAAGAAAGAGTCACAGATACGCAGTATTTT
CASSQERVTDTQYF
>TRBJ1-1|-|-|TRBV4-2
TGTGCCAGCAGCCACCCGGAGACGGGGAACACTGAAGCTTTCTTT
CASSHPETGNTEAFF
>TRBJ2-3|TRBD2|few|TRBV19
TGTGCCGTAGGGGAGGGAGAGGCCTTTGAGACGCAGTATTTT
CAVGEGEAFETQYF